This T cell receptor beta chain stems from a study of blood T cell repertoires in COVID-19. About the study: Material from acute and convalescent COVID-19 was sourced from the United States, Italy and Spain. The cDNA or gDNA used as material had been derived from T cells, B-cell-depleted T cells, or PBMCs.

Germline CDR1 ENHRY, CDR2 SYGVKD. The CDR3 loop spans 15 amino acids. The V end lost 11 bases, the J end lost 7 bases, and 24 bases lay between the germline ends. In the study's own analysis: Estimates of nucleated cell counts were drawn from the amplification of reference gene primers. Generated by immunoSEQ multiplex PCR, the TCRdb table keeps only in-frame clones and is missing some. The V and J calls and clone size come from that table; D and trimming were worked out from the DNA. The data show some 370,000 clones, roughly 90% seen once. The sample comprised peripheral blood. This TCR came from a man aged 40-55 years with acute or convalescent COVID-19. The chain uses TRBV10-3 and TRBJ1-5; D is uncertain. CDR3 in amino acids: CASSSTAGIGQPQHF. CDR3 in DNA: TGTGCCTCCTCCTCGACTGCGGGGATTGGACAGCCCCAGCATTTT.